The 14 T cell receptor beta chains listed next were all sequenced from one sample in a study of a mutant IDH1 vaccine in newly diagnosed glioma. The time point here: week 5, during vaccination. All doses held 300 ug of mutant IDH1 20-mer peptide, with topical imiquimod. For these receptors, no antigen is known. Sequenced by immunoSEQ multiplex PCR; TCRdb stores in-frame clones only, minus some. Of over 30,000 clones in the sample, 70% to 85% were seen once. The input for sequencing was PBMCs, taken from a glioma patient whose treatment included an IDH1 peptide vaccine. The receptors stem from a man aged 25-45 years with glioma.

The chain recombines TRBV2 with TRBJ1-2; 7 positions agree with TRBD1. This CDR3 is 14 amino acids long. Germline CDR1 is SNHLY and CDR2 is FYNNEI. The V segment lost 5 bases and the J segment 4 bases; nucleotides outside the gene matches: 7. The CDR3 nucleotides are TGTGCCAGCAGTTTAAGGGGGCTGAGCTATGGCTACACCTTC. This encodes CASSLRGLSYGYTF.

The sample holds a few counts of this clone. The CDR3 sequence: CASSFPRSGELFF. The DNA for the CDR3 is TGTGCCAGCAGTTTCCCAAGGTCCGGGGAGCTGTTTTTT. The V and J genes are TRBV28 and TRBJ2-2, with D unresolved. Trimming pared 3 bases from V and 6 bases from J, leaving 8 bases between. The CDR3 sequence is 13 residues long. Germline loops: CDR1 MDHEN, CDR2 SYDVKM.

This clone came up once. The chain combines TRBV7-2 with TRBJ2-3, with D unresolved. The V end lost 5 bases, the J end lost 5 bases, and 14 bases lay between the germline ends. Germline assignment: CDR1 SGHTA and CDR2 FQGNSA. This CDR3 spans 14 amino acids. CDR3 sequence: CASSPQVLEDTQYF. The CDR3, as DNA: TGTGCCAGCAGCCCTCAGGTTCTGGAAGATACGCAGTATTTT.

V and J are TRBV27 and TRBJ2-7; D is possibly TRBD1 or TRBD2 (6 bases each). This CDR3 is 14 amino acids long. V dropped 2 bases and J dropped 3 bases, with 11 bases sitting between them. Germline-derived CDR1 and CDR2 are MNHEY and SMNVEV (reference sequence). DNA for the CDR3: TGTGCCAGCAGTTTACGGGGGCGACTCTACGAGCAGTACTTC. As protein: CASSLRGRLYEQYF.

This clone was observed a single time. The chain carries TRBV4-2 and TRBJ2-1; 7 nucleotides match TRBD2. The CDR3 has 15 residues. Germline lookup yields CDR1 LGHNA and CDR2 YNFKEQ. V lost 1 base and J lost 7; bases outside the gene matches: 7. DNA of the CDR3: TGTGCCAGCAGCCAAGGGGAGGCGGGAGAAAATGAGCAGTTCTTC. Protein sequence: CASSQGEAGENEQFF.

The chain couples TRBV25-1 to TRBJ2-5; D is uncertain. CDR1 MGHDK and CDR2 SYGVNS come from the germline V gene. The CDR3 totals 14 residues. With 0 bases removed from V and 0 bases from J, the gap between germline ends came to 5 bases. The DNA for the CDR3 is TGTGCCAGCAGTGAATATCGAGACCAAGAGACCCAGTACTTC. Residues: CASSEYRDQETQYF.

This clone came up a few times. This chain uses TRBV10-2 with TRBJ1-1; D unresolved. The CDR3 is 11 residues long. V was shortened by 8 bases and J by 8 bases, with 12 bases between the two germline ends. Germline loops: CDR1 WSHSY, CDR2 SAAADI. DNA of the CDR3: TGCGCCAGCGGTGCCGGCGGAGAAGCTTTCTTT. As protein: CASGAGGEAFF.

The rearrangement links TRBV4-1 to TRBJ2-3, with D possibly TRBD1 on 6 matching bases. The germline V and J ends were trimmed by 4 bases and 4 bases, with 9 bases remaining between them. This CDR3 contains 13 residues. The germline V gene encodes CDR1 MGHRA and CDR2 YSYEKL. The CDR3 reads CASSLPGADTQYF. As DNA, the CDR3 is TGCGCCAGCAGCCTTCCAGGGGCAGATACGCAGTATTTT.

The V and J genes are TRBV13 and TRBJ2-3; D is unclear. Germline V gives CDR1 PRHDT, CDR2 FYEKMQ (reference sequence). V was pared by 5 bases and J by 4 bases, with 10 bases between. The length of the CDR3 is 13 residues. The CDR3 here is CASSPSGADTQYF. The CDR3, as DNA: TGTGCCAGCAGCCCGAGTGGAGCAGATACGCAGTATTTT. The full variable domain, its missing parts supplied by reference TRBV13 and TRBJ2-3, is AAGVIQSPRHLIKEKRETATLKCYPIPRHDTVYWYQQGPGQDPQFLISFYEKMQSDKGSIPDRFSAQQFSDYHSELNMSSLELGDSALYFCASSPSGADTQYFGPGTRLTVL.

The genes are TRBV7-2 and TRBJ2-7; no clear D. V gave up 5 bases and J gave up 4 bases, with 15 bases separating them. From germline, CDR1 is SGHTA and CDR2 FQGNSA. The CDR3 is 14 amino acids. CDR3 region: CASSQSYGAYEQYF. CDR3 sequence (DNA): TGTGCCAGCAGCCAATCCTACGGAGCATACGAGCAGTACTTC.

The chain couples TRBV21-1 to TRBJ2-2; whether TRBD2, the table's D call, matches the DNA was not checked. TRBV21-1 is deemed a pseudogene. The CDR3 totals 12 residues. The CDR3 sequence is CASTRVSGELFF. CDR3 sequence (DNA): TGTGCCAGCACCCGTGTGTCGGGGGAGCTGTTTTTT.

The rearrangement links TRBV6-5 to TRBJ2-7; TRBD1 matches at 7 bases. The CDR3 covers 16 residues. The J segment lost 5 bases and the V segment lost 0 bases, leaving 10 bases of the junction unmatched. Germline V gene data show CDR1 as MNHEY and CDR2 as SVGAGI. The CDR3 nucleotides read TGTGCCAGCAGTTACTCGGGAACAGGGGCGCTCGACGAGCAGTACTTC. This codes for CASSYSGTGALDEQYF.

The chain recombines TRBV10-3 with TRBJ1-6; 10 bases map to TRBD1. Germline V gene lookup returns CDR1 ENHRY and CDR2 SYGVKD. The CDR3 is 14 amino acids. V shed 7 bases, J shed 6 bases, and the junction held 3 bases outside the gene matches. The CDR3 reads CAITGDRGNSPLHF. The CDR3 nucleotides read TGTGCCATCACGGGGGACAGGGGTAATTCACCCCTCCACTTT.

This clone was picked up a small number of times. This chain uses TRBV19 with TRBJ2-2; 7 nucleotides align to TRBD1. This CDR3 has 15 residues. Germline assignment: CDR1 LNHDA and CDR2 SQIVND (reference sequence). Trimming cost V 7 bases and J 2 bases; bases outside gene matches: 7. CDR3 coding DNA: TGTGCCAGTATAGAATGGACAGGAAACACCGGGGAGCTGTTTTTT. Translated, it gives CASIEWTGNTGELFF.